This TCR beta chain was captured by sequencing in a study of blood T cells in healthy people across ages. Findings of the study overall: Age showed a roughly linear inverse relationship with TCR beta diversity per million T cells. Diversity was higher, and naive CD4+ cells more numerous, in long-lived donors than in aged donors.

Regarding this clonotype: Its antigen is still unknown.

The CDR3 sequence is 15 residues long. Germline V gene lookup returns CDR1 MNHEY and CDR2 SMNVEV (reference sequence). Next came a second PCR, run for roughly 6 to 11 cycles, which used a sample-barcoded 5' primer along with a J-beta primer mix. A tag from a template-switch adaptor with 12 random nucleotides marked each cDNA molecule. TCRdb re-derived calls from the 5' RACE reads in MiXCR, one entry per CDR3 protein. Of 1.5 million to 2 million distinct CDR3 sequences listed, approximately 30% are singletons. This sequence was found in a woman in her twenties or thirties in good health. Sequences were obtained from blood. This chain uses TRBV27 with TRBJ2-4; TRBD1 matches 7 bases. The end of the DNA fits TRBJ2-7 better, so the J call may be wrong. The CDR3 is CASSPTGLMNYEQYF. DNA of the CDR3: TGTGCCAGCAGTCCGACAGGGTTAATGAACTACGAGCAGTACTTC.